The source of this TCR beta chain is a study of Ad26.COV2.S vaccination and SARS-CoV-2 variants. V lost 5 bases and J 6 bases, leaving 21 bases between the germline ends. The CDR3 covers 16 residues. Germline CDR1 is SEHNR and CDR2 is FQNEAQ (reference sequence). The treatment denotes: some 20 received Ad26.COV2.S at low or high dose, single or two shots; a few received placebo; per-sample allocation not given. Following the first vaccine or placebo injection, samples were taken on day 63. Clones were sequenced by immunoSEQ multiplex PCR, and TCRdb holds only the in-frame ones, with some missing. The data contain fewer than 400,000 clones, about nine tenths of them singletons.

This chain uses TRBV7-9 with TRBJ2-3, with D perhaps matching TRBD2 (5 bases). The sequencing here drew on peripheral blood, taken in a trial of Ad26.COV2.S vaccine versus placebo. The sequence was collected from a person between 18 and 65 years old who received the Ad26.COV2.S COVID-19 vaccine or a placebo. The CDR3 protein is CASSPWELGRTDTQYF. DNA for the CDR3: TGTGCCAGCAGCCCCTGGGAGCTGGGTAGAACTGATACGCAGTATTTT.